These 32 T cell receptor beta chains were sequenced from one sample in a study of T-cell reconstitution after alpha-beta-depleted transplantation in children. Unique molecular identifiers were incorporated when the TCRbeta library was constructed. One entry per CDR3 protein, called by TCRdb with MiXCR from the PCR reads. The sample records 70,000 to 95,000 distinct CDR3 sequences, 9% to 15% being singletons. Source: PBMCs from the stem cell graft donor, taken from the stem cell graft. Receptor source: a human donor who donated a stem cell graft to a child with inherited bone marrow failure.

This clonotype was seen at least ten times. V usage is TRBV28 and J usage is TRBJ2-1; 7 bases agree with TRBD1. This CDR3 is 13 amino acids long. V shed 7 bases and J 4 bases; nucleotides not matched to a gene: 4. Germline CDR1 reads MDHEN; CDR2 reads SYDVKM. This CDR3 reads CASTGDSYNEQFF. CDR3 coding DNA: TGTGCCAGCACAGGGGACAGTTACAATGAGCAGTTCTTC.

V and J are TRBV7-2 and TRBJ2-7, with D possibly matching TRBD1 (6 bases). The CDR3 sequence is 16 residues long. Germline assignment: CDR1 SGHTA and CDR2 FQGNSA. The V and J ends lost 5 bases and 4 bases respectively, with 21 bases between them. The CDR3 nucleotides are TGTGCCAGCAGCCCAGGGGAGCCCCCGGTGGTTTACGAGCAGTACTTC. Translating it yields CASSPGEPPVVYEQYF.

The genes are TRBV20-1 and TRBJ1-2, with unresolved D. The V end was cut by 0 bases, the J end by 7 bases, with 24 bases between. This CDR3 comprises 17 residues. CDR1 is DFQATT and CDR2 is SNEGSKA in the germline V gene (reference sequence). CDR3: CSARDPQIKGSEGGYTF. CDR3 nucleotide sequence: TGCAGTGCTAGAGATCCCCAAATTAAGGGATCGGAGGGTGGCTACACCTTC.

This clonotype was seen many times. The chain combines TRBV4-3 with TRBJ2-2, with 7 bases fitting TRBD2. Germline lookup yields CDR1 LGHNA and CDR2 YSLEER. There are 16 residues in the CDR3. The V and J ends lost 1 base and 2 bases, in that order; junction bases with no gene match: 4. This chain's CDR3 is CASSQGLAVNTGELFF. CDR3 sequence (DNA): TGCGCCAGCAGCCAAGGGCTAGCGGTAAACACCGGGGAGCTGTTTTTT.

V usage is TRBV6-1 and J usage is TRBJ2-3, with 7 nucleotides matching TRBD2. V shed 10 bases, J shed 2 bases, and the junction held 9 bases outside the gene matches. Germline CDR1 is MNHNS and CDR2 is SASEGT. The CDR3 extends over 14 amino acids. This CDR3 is CATGSGSLTDTQYF. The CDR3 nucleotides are TGTGCCACCGGTAGCGGGTCTCTCACAGATACGCAGTATTTT.

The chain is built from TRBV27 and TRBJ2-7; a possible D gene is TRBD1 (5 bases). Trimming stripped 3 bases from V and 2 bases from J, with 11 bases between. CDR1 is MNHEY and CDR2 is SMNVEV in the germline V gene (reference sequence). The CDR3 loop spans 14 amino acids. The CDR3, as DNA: TGTGCCAGCAGTTTGGCAGTGACAGCCTACGAGCAGTACTTC. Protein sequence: CASSLAVTAYEQYF.

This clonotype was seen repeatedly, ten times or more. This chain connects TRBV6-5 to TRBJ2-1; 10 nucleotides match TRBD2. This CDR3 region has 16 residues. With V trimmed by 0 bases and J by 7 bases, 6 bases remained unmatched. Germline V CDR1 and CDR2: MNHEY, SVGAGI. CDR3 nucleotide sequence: TGTGCCAGCAGTTACTCGATGAGCGGGGGGGCGAATGAGCAGTTCTTC. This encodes CASSYSMSGGANEQFF.

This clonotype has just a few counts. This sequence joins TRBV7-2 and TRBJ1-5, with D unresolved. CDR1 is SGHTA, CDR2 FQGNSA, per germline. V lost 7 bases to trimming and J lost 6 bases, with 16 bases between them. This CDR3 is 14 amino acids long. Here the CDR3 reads CASTQEAGIQPQHF. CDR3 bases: TGTGCCAGCACCCAGGAGGCAGGCATTCAGCCCCAGCATTTT. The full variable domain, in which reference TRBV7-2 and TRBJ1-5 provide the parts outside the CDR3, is GAGVSQSPSNKVTEKGKDVELRCDPISGHTALYWYRQSLGQGLEFLIYFQGNSAPDKSGLPSDRFSAERTGGSVSTLTIQRTQQEDSAVYLCASTQEAGIQPQHFGDGTRLSIL.

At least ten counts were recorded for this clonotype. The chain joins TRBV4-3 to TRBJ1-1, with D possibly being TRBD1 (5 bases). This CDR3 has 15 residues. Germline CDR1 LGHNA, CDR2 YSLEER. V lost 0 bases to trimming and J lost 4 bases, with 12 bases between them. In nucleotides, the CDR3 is TGCGCCAGCAGCCAAGATTTGGGGGGGACCACTGAAGCTTTCTTT. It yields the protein CASSQDLGGTTEAFF.

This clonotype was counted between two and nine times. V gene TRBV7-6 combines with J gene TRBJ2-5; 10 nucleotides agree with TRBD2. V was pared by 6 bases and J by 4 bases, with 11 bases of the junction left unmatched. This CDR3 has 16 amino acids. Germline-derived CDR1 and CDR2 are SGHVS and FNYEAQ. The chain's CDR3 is CASSTKSGGAGETQYF. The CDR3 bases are TGTGCCAGCAGTACTAAAAGCGGGGGGGCTGGAGAGACCCAGTACTTC.

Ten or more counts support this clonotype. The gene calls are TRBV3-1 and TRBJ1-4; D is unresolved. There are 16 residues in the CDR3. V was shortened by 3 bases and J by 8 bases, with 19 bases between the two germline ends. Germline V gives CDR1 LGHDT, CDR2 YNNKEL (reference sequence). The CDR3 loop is CASSHRLQPTTEKLFF. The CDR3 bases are TGTGCCAGCAGCCATCGACTCCAGCCCACTACCGAAAAACTGTTTTTT.

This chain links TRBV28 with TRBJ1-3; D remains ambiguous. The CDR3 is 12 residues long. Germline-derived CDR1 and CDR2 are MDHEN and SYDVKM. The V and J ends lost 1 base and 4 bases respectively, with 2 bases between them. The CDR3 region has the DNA TGTGCCAGCAGTTTATACGGAAACACCATATATTTT. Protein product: CASSLYGNTIYF.

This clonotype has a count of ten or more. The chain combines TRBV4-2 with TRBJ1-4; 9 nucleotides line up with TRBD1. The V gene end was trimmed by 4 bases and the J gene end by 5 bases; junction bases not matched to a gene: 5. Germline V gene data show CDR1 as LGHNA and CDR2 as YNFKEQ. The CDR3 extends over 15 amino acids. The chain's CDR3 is CASSRGTGMNEKLFF. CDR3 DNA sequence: TGTGCCAGCAGCCGCGGGACAGGGATGAATGAAAAACTGTTTTTT.

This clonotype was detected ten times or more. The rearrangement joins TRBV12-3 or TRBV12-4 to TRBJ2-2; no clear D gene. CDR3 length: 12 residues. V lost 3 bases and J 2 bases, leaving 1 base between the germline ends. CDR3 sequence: CASSFNTGELFF. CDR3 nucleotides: TGTGCCAGCAGTTTTAACACCGGGGAGCTGTTTTTT.

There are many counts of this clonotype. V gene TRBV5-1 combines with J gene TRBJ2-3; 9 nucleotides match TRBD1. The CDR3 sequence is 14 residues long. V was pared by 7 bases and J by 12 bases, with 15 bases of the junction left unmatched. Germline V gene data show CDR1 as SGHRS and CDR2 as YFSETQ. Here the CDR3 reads CASGIQGAGDAQYF. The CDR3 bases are TGCGCCAGCGGGATACAGGGGGCGGGAGATGCCCAGTATTTT.

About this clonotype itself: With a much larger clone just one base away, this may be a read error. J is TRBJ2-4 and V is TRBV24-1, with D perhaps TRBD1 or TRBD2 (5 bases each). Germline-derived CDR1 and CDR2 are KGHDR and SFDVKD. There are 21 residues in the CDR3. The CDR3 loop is CATSYLPDLGARALAKNIQYF. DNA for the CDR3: TGTGCCACCAGTTATTTGCCCGACCTAGGGGCGCGGGCCCTAGCCAAAAACATTCAGTACTTC.

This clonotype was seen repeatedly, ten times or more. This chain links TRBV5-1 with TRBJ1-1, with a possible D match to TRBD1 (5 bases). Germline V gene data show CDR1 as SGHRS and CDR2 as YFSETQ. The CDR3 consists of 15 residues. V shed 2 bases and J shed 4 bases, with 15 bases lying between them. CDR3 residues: CASSFQGGWSTEAFF. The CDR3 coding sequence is TGCGCCAGCAGCTTCCAGGGCGGGTGGAGCACTGAAGCTTTCTTT.

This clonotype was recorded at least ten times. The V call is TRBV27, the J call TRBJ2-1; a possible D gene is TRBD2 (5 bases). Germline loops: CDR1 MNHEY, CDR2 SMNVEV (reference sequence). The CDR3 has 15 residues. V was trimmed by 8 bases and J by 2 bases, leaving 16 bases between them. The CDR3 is CASALYEAAYNEQFF. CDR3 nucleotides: TGTGCCAGCGCACTATATGAAGCGGCCTACAATGAGCAGTTCTTC.

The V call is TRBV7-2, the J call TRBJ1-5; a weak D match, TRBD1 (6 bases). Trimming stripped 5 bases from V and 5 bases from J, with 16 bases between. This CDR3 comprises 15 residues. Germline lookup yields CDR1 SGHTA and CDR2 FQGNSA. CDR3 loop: CASSPGTREHQPQHF. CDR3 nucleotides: TGTGCCAGCAGCCCCGGGACACGAGAGCATCAGCCCCAGCATTTT.

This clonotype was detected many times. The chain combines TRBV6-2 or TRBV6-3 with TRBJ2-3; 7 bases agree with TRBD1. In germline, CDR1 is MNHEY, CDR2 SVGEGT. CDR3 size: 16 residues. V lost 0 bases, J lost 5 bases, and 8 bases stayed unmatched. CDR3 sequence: CASSYSDRSLGDTQYF. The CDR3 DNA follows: TGTGCCAGCAGTTACTCGGACAGGTCCCTTGGAGATACGCAGTATTTT.

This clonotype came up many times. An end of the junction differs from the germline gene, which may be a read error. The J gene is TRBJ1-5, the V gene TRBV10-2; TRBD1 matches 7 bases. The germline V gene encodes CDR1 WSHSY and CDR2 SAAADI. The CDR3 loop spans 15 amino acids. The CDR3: CSSRGSKGEPGPQHF. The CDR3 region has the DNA TGCTCCAGCAGGGGGTCTAAGGGGGAACCAGGGCCCCAGCATTTT.

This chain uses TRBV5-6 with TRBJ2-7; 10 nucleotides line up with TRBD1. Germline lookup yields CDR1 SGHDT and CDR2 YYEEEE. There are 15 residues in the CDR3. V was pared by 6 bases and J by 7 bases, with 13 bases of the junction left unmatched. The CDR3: CASKQRRQGAREQYF. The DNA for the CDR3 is TGTGCCAGCAAGCAAAGGAGACAGGGGGCGCGGGAGCAGTACTTC.

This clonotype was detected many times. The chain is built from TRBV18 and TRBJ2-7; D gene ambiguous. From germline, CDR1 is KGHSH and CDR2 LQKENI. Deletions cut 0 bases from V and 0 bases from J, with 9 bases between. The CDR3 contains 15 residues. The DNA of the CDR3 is TGTGCCAGCTCACCACCTAAGGTCGCCTCCTACGAGCAGTACTTC. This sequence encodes CASSPPKVASYEQYF.

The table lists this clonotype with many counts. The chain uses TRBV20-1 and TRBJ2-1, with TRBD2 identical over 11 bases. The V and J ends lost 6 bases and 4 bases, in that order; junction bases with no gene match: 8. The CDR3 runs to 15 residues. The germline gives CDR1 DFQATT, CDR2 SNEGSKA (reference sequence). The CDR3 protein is CSASVAGGPYNEQFF. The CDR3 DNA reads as TGCAGTGCCTCCGTAGCGGGGGGGCCTTACAATGAGCAGTTCTTC.

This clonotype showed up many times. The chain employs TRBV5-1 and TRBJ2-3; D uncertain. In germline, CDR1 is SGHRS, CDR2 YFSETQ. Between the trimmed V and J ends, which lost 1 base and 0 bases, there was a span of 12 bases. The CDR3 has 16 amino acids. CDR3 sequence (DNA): TGCGCCAGCAGCTTGTTGCGACATTCTAGCACAGATACGCAGTATTTT. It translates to CASSLLRHSSTDTQYF.

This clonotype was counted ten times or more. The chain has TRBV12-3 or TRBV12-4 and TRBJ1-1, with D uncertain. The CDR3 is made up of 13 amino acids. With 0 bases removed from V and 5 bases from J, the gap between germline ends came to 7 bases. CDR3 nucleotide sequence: TGTGCCAGCAGTTTAGCGCCGGGAACTGAAGCTTTCTTT. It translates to CASSLAPGTEAFF.

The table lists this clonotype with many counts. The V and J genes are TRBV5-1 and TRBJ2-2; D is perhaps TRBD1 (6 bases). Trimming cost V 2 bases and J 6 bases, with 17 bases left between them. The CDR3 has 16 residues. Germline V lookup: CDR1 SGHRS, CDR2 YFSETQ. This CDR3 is CASSFPQGNHAGELFF. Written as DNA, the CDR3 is TGCGCCAGCAGCTTCCCACAGGGTAATCACGCCGGGGAGCTGTTTTTT.

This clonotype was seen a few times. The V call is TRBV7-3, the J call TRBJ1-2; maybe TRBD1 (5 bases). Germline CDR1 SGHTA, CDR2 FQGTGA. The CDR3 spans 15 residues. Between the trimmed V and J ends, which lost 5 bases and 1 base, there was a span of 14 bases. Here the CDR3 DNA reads TGTGCCAGCAGCCCAGGCGTAGGGGATAACTATGGCTACACCTTC. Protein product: CASSPGVGDNYGYTF.

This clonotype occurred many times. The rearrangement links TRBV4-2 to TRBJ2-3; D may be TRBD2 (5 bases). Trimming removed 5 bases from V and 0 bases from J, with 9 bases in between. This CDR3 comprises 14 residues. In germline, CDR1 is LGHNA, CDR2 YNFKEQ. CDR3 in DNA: TGTGCCAGCAGCGGGCGGGCTAGCACAGATACGCAGTATTTT. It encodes CASSGRASTDTQYF.

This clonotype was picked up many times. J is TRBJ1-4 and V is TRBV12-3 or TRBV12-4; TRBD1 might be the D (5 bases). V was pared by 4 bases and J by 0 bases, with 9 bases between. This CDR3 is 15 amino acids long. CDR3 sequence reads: CASSSRGATNEKLFF. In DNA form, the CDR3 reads TGTGCCAGCAGTTCCCGGGGGGCAACTAATGAAAAACTGTTTTTT.

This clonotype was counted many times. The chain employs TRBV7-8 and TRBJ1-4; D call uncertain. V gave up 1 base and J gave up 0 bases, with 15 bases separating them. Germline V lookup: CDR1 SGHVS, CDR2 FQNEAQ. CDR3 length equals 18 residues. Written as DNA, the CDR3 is TGTGCCAGCAGCTTAGTCTGGGCGCGAACCGCAACTAATGAAAAACTGTTTTTT. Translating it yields CASSLVWARTATNEKLFF.

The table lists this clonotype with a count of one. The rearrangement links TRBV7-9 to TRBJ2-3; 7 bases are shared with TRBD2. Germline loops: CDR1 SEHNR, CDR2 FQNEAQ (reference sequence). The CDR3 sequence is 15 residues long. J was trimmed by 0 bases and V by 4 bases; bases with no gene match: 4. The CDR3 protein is CASSSLLASTDTQYF. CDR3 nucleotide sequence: TGTGCCAGCAGCTCTCTACTAGCGAGCACAGATACGCAGTATTTT.